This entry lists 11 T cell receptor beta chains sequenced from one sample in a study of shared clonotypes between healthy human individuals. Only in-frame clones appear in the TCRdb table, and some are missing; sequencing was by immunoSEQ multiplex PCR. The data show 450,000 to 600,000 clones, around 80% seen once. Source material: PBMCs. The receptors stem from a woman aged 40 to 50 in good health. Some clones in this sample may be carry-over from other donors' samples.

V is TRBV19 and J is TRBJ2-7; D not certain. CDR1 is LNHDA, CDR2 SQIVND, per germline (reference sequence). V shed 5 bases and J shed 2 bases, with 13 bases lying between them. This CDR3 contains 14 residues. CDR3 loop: CASSVGPTTYEQYF. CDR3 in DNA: TGTGCCAGTAGTGTAGGGCCTACTACCTACGAGCAGTACTTC.

In nucleotides, the CDR3 is TGTGCCAGCAGCTTACCCGGAGGGGAGACCCAGTACTTC. It codes for CASSLPGGETQYF. The J gene is TRBJ2-5, the V gene TRBV11-2, with a tentative D call TRBD2 (6 bases). This CDR3 comprises 13 residues. CDR1 SGHAT and CDR2 FQNNGV come from the germline V gene. Deletions cut 2 bases from V and 5 bases from J, with 9 bases between.

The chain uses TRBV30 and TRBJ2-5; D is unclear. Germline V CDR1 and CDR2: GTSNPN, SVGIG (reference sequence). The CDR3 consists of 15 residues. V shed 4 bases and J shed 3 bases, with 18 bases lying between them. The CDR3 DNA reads TGTGCCTGGAAGAGGTGGGTCTGGGATAAAGAGACCCAGTACTTC. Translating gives CAWKRWVWDKETQYF.

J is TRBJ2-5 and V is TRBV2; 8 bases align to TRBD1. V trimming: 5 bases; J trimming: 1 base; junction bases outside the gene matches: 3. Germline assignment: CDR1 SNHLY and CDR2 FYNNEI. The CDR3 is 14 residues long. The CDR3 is CASSYQGAQETQYF. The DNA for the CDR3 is TGTGCCAGCAGTTATCAGGGGGCCCAAGAGACCCAGTACTTC.

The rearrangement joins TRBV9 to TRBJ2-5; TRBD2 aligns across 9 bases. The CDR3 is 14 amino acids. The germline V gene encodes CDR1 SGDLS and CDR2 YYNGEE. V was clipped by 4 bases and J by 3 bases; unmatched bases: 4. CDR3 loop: CASSPRTSEETQYF. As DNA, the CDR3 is TGTGCCAGCAGCCCTCGGACTAGCGAAGAGACCCAGTACTTC. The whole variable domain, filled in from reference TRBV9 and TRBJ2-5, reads DSGVTQTPKHLITATGQRVTLRCSPRSGDLSVYWYQQSLDQGLQFLIQYYNGEERAKGNILERFSAQQFPDLHSELNLSSLELGDSALYFCASSPRTSEETQYFGPGTRLLVL.

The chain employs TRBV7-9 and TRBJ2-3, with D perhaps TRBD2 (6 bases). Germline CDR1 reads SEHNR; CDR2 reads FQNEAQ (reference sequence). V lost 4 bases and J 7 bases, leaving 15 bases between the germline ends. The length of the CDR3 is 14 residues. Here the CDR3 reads CASSSPEGGYTQYF. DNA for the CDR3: TGTGCCAGCAGCTCGCCCGAGGGAGGTTATACGCAGTATTTT.

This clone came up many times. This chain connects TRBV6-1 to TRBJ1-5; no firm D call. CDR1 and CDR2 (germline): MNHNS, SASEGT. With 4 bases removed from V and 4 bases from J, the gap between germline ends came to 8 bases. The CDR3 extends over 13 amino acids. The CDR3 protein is CASSGEPNQPQHF. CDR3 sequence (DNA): TGTGCCAGCAGTGGTGAACCAAATCAGCCCCAGCATTTT.

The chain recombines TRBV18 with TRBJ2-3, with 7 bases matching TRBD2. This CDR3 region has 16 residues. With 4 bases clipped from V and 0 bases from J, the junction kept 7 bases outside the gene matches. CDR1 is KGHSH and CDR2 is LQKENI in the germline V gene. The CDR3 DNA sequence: TGTGCCAGCTCACTACTCGGGAGGCAAAGCACAGATACGCAGTATTTT. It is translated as CASSLLGRQSTDTQYF.

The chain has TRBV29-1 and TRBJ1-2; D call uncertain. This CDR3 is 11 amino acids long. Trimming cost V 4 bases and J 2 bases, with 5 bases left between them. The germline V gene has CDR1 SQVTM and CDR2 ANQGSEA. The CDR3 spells CSVAVNYGYTF. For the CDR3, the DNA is TGCAGCGTTGCGGTAAACTATGGCTACACCTTC.

DNA for the CDR3: TGTGCCAGCAGCTTGCGCGAATCGTCTAGCACAGATACGCAGTATTTT. It encodes CASSLRESSSTDTQYF. V gene TRBV5-4 combines with J gene TRBJ2-3; no firm D call. The CDR3 is made up of 16 amino acids. Germline lookup yields CDR1 SGHNT and CDR2 YYREEE (reference sequence). Trimming stripped 1 base from V and 0 bases from J, with 12 bases between. The full variable domain, in which reference TRBV5-4 and TRBJ2-3 provide the parts outside the CDR3, is ETGVTQSPTHLIKTRGQQVTLRCSSQSGHNTVSWYQQALGQGPQFIFQYYREEENGRGNFPPRFSGLQFPNYSSELNVNALELDDSALYLCASSLRESSSTDTQYFGPGTRLTVL.

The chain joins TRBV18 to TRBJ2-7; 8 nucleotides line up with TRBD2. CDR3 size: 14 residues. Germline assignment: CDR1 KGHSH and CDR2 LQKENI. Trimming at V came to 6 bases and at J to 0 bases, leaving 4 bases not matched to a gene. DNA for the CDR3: TGTGCCAGCTCCACTAGCGGACCCTCCTACGAGCAGTACTTC. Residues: CASSTSGPSYEQYF.